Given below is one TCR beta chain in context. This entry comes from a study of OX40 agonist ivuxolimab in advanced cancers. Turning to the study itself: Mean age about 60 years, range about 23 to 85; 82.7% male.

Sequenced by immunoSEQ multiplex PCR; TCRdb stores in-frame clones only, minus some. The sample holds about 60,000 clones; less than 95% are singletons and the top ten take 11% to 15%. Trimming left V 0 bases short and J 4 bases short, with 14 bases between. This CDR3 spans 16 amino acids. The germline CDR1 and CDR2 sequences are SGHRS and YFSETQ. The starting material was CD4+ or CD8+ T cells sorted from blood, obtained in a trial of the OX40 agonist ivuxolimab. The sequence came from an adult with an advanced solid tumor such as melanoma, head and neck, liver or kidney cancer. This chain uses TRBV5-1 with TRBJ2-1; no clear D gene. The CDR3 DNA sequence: TGCGCCAGCAGCTTGGACGGAGACTCAGAGTACAATGAGCAGTTCTTC. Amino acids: CASSLDGDSEYNEQFF.